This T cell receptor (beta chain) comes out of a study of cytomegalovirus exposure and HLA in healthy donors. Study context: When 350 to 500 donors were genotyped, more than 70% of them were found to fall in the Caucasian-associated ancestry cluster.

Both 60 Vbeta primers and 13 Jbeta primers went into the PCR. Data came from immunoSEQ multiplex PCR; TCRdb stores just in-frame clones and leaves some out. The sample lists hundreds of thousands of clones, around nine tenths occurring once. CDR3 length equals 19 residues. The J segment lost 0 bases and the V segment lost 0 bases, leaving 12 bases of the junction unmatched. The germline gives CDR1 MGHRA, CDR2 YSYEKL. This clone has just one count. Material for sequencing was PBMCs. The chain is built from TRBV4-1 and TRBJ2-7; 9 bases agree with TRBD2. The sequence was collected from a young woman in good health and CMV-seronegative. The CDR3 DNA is TGCGCCAGCAGCCAAGATGGTGGTAGCGGGGGCTATAGCTCCTACGAGCAGTACTTC. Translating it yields CASSQDGGSGGYSSYEQYF.